This T cell receptor beta chain came from a study of OX40 agonist ivuxolimab in advanced cancers. In the study overall: With a range of roughly 20 to 80, age averaged approximately 64 years, and approximately 83% were male. Prior checkpoint blockade (anti-PD-1, anti-PD-L1 or anti-CTLA-4) was permitted; around 37% had it. Study-level findings and limits: Researchers report that CD8+ T cells had, on average, more expanded clones than CD4+.

The J segment lost 7 bases and the V segment lost 5 bases, leaving 7 bases of the junction unmatched. The CDR3 contains 15 residues. Per germline, CDR1 MNHNY and CDR2 SVGAGI (reference sequence). As regards this clone: The antigen remains unidentified.

Sequencing used immunoSEQ multiplex PCR; TCRdb keeps in-frame clones, though not all of them. The repertoire holds roughly 62,000 clones, with just over 85% as singletons. With autoimmune disease history or systemic immunosuppression, patients were excluded. V and J are TRBV6-6 and TRBJ2-2; TRBD1 agrees at 10 bases. The sequence came from an adult with an advanced solid tumor such as melanoma, head and neck, liver or kidney cancer. The source material was CD4+ or CD8+ T cells sorted from blood, sampled in a trial of the OX40 agonist ivuxolimab. Written as DNA, the CDR3 is TGTGCCAGCAGTGACCCGGGACAGGGGCTCGGGGAGCTGTTTTTT. Translated, it gives CASSDPGQGLGELFF.